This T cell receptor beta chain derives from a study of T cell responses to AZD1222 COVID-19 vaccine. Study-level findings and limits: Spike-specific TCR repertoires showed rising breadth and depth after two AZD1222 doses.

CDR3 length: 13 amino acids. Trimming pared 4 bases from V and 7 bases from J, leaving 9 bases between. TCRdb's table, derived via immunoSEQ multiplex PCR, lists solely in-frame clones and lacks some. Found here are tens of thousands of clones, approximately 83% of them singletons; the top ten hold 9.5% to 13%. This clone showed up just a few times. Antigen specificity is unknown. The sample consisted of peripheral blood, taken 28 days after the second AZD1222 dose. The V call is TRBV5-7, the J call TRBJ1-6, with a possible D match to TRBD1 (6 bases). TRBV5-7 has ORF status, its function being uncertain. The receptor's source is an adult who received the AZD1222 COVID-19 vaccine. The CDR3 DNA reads TGTGCCAGCAGCCATGACAGGAATTCACCCCTCCACTTT. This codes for CASSHDRNSPLHF.